This T cell receptor (beta chain) appears in the sequencing data of a study of cytomegalovirus exposure and HLA in healthy donors (dated by TCRdb to the late 2010s). Notes on the research overall: In an earlier analysis of 587 of the donors, approximately 300 Gb of sequence data and roughly 100 million unique TCR beta sequences from 150 million to 200 million T cells were reported. Around 320 gigabases of sequencing data and tens of millions of unique TCR sequences were included in an early release covering roughly 600 HLA-typed donors. The study profiled the T cell repertoires of about 640 subjects by immunosequencing and related them to cytomegalovirus serostatus. A later genetic analysis took genome-wide SNP genotypes for about 65% of the 666 donors and used that subset as a discovery cohort. In the later analysis, no new phenotypic data were used to find candidate immune exposures; instead, reliance was placed on TCR beta sequences and their occurrence across donors. Both class I and class II loci were covered by HLA typing, at four-digit resolution. Donor age, sex, ethnicity and CMV serostatus were compiled together with the repertoire data. Along with the approximately 670-subject first cohort, a separate validation cohort of 120 different subjects was used. On average, roughly 240,000 unique TCR beta nucleotide sequences were sequenced per donor among roughly 430 genotyped donors of the cohort, with about 19% of those sequences being non-productive. Because of strong linkage in the cohort, 4 to 6 DR-DQ haplotypes were treated as single units for association and clustering. The study aimed to test whether cataloging public T cell receptors could reveal signatures of past pathogen exposure. Of the roughly 390 genotyped donors, around 81% fell in the genetic ancestry cluster associated with self-reported Caucasian donors. The study combined high-throughput TCR immunosequencing, statistical association of individual TCRs with disease status, and machine learning to predict cytomegalovirus infection status. In a later analysis, previously published TCR beta repertoires from about 670 donors were re-analyzed and high-resolution HLA genotyping was added so that TCR occurrence patterns could be studied. An earlier analysis of about 620 of the donors applied high-throughput TCR beta sequencing to assess whether each TCR beta V gene segment acted as functional or pseudogenic. All discovery cohort repertoires had been generated on a single sequencing platform. Typing coverage varied by locus: roughly 620-640 donors for A, B, C, DRB1 and DQB1; about 520 for DQA1; approximately 570 for DPA1; 450 to 480 for DPB1.

The junction carries 9 bases between V and J, which are trimmed by 3 bases and 3 bases respectively. Sequences SGHTA (CDR1) and FQGNSA (CDR2) are obtained from the germline V gene. From the cysteine up to the phenylalanine, the CDR3 has a length of 13 residues. Solely the CDR3 DNA is kept, with 39 bases framed from the first base. Overall study outcomes, separate from this receptor: Strong co-occurrence of HLA alleles, especially DR and DQ, made assigning TCR associations to individual alleles difficult. About 17 rarely observed V segments, including chromosome 9 orphons, were excluded from the earlier analysis of 550 to 700 of the donors because counts were too low. Some IMGT-functional V segments, including TRBV6-2 and TRBV6-3, could not be told apart with the 87-base-pair reads, so those segments were excluded. A later analysis reported that several top co-occurrence clusters appeared linked to parvovirus B19, influenza, CMV and Epstein-Barr virus. V-gene and J-gene trimming of TCR beta chains was associated with a missense DCLRE1C variant in a later genetic analysis, and the association was replicated in an independent cohort. For the cohort, immune exposure information was limited to CMV serostatus. According to a later analysis, TCR association rates differed among HLA loci, with DRB1 alleles showing the most associated TCRs and HLA-C alleles showing the fewest. At a false discovery rate of 0.05, a later analysis linked under 20,000 TCR beta sequences to specific HLA alleles. Compared with the 666-donor mean, donors in an Asian-associated ancestry cluster had fewer N-insertions in productive TCRs, according to a later genetic analysis. In an earlier analysis of 587 of the donors, most TCR beta V segments appeared in productive rearrangements about 87% or about 30% of the time, broadly matching IMGT annotations. The presence/absence analyses assumed that sequencing depth was roughly uniform across donors, and that assumption may not be true. Linkage disequilibrium might explain the correlated functional status among segregating V segments, but an unknown experimental factor could not be ruled out. In a later analysis, most CMV-associated TCR beta chains were found to appear HLA-restricted, with HLA associations seemingly driven largely by CMV exposure. Across donors, most TCR sequences were observed very rarely, whereas some public TCRs were present in many individuals. In vitro tests confirmed that a few of the cytomegalovirus-associated TCR beta chains recognize cytomegalovirus antigens. In a later analysis, HLA-associated TCR beta chains were found to be more clonally expanded and to have lower generation probabilities than equally common non-associated chains. Because some donors lacked HLA typing at each locus, the association tests relied only on the typed subset. In the study, some 160 TCR beta chains were listed as associated with cytomegalovirus. It was suggested by the authors that the approach could potentially be generalized to other disease states and immunological phenotypes. A further reported finding was that TCR beta sequences accurately predicted the HLA-A and HLA-B alleles for most subjects in the first cohort. The classifier was reported to diagnose cytomegalovirus status with high specificity and sensitivity in both the original cohort and the validation cohort. A cluster of highly shared sequence variants was judged likely to be a technical artifact of the sequencing pipeline. Only TCR beta chains were sequenced in this cohort, and the absence of alpha or paired-chain data limited detectable features.

The cohort was made up of roughly 670 healthy bone marrow donors. At the time of sampling, every cohort member was nominally healthy, though immune exposures that went unrecorded were likely present. The donor was CMV seronegative and was included in the group of 352 seronegative cohort members. A peripheral blood sample was provided by each donor, and peripheral blood mononuclear cells were used for TCR beta sequencing. Genomic DNA was extracted from the blood cell samples with the Qiagen DNeasy Blood Extraction Kit. Turning to this clone: Its target antigen remains unknown. No much larger clonotype is one base removed from it; base qualities were not supplied.

The library was made by the immunoSEQ multiplex PCR assay. For the multiplex PCR, a mixture combining 60 forward primers for TCR Vbeta segments and 13 reverse primers for TCR Jbeta segments was used. The CDR3 region of rearranged TCR beta genes was amplified from genomic DNA with a multiplex PCR assay. The Illumina HiSeq System was used to sequence the amplified TCR beta libraries as 87-base-pair reads. The authors' analysis ran thus. A later analysis counted about 80 million unique TCR beta chains across the 640 or so repertoires, and around 12 million of these chains were shared by at least two donors. A nearest-neighbor algorithm error-corrected the raw reads and collapsed the reads into unique sequences, merging closely related sequences to remove PCR and sequencing errors. CDR3 sequences were aligned to IMGT reference sequences to assign V, D and J gene segments. Each retained sequence needed at least a six-nucleotide match to both a V gene segment and a J gene segment. A rearrangement counted as productive if the CDR3 had no stop codons and remained in frame with V and J, and every other rearrangement counted as non-productive. CDR3 was defined according to IMGT convention as the region running from the second conserved V-encoded cysteine to the conserved J-encoded phenylalanine. In an earlier analysis of roughly 610 of the donors, sequences lacking an unambiguous match to a single V gene segment were excluded. In an earlier analysis of several hundred of the donors, V segments were called functional above 56.7% productive rearrangements and were called segregating when the between-donor standard deviation exceeded 5%. A statistical classification framework was built to diagnose cytomegalovirus status from the catalog of TCR beta chain sequences. In a later analysis, V and J genes were assigned by comparing TCR nucleotide sequences against IMGT/GENE-DB human TR gene sequences. Using the TCRdist pipeline, a later analysis assigned CDR3 sequences along with most-parsimonious VDJ recombination scenarios. In a later analysis, each TCR beta chain was defined by its CDR3 amino acid sequence together with its V-gene family, and reads without a unique V-gene family were excluded. In a later analysis, a few hundred highly shared, low-generation-probability nucleotide sequences were removed to address suspected cross-contamination and a sequencing artifact. In a later analysis, a clonal expansion index for each public chain was calculated from normalized within-repertoire ranks of inferred template counts. Generation probabilities in a later analysis came from a VDJ recombination model fitted to out-of-frame rearrangements, and those results were checked against IGoR. A later analysis scored TCR-TCR, TCR-HLA and TCR-CMV co-occurrence with hypergeometric tests, applying a repertoire-size bias correction to TCR pairs. False discovery rates were estimated in a later analysis by permuting HLA or CMV assignments 20 times. In a later analysis, co-occurring TCRs were grouped with DBSCAN, and TCRdist sequence similarity was added when clustering was performed within HLA-allele-positive subsets. Co-occurrence clustering excluded repertoires with fewer than 30,000 or more than 120,000 public chains, plus five with anomalous nucleotide sharing. TCRdb holds this immuneACCESS table with in-frame rearrangements only. Some clones are missing; in checked studies, unresolved V genes explain under half, and the rest has no known cause. The V and J calls and clone size are taken from that table; D and trimming were inferred from the DNA. For this sample there are approximately 150,000 clones; almost 85% appear just once. The ten largest clonotypes hold under 1.1% of the sample.

The sequence is built from TRBV7-2 and TRBJ2-7; the D segment could be TRBD1, given 6 matching bases. The sequence was obtained from a man aged 30 to 45 in good health and CMV-seronegative. The source material was PBMCs. For the CDR3, the sequence is CASSLGHYYEQYF. Here is the DNA: TGTGCCAGCAGCTTGGGACATTACTACGAGCAGTACTTC.